Below, one TCR beta chain is given with its context. The record originates from a study of identifying expanded T cells in peripheral blood. Data came from immunoSEQ multiplex PCR; TCRdb stores just in-frame clones and leaves some out. This sample has about 81,000 clones, with 84% found just once. The V end lost 3 bases, the J end lost 3 bases, and 18 bases lay between the germline ends. Germline V gene lookup returns CDR1 ENHRY and CDR2 SYGVKD. The CDR3 loop spans 16 amino acids. Input material: blood. V and J are TRBV10-3 and TRBJ2-7; perhaps TRBD2 as D (6 bases). The source of this sequence is a person aged 18 to 75 in good health. The CDR3 region is CAISDPGEPQYYEQYF. The DNA of the CDR3 is TGTGCCATCAGTGATCCGGGAGAGCCCCAATACTACGAGCAGTACTTC.